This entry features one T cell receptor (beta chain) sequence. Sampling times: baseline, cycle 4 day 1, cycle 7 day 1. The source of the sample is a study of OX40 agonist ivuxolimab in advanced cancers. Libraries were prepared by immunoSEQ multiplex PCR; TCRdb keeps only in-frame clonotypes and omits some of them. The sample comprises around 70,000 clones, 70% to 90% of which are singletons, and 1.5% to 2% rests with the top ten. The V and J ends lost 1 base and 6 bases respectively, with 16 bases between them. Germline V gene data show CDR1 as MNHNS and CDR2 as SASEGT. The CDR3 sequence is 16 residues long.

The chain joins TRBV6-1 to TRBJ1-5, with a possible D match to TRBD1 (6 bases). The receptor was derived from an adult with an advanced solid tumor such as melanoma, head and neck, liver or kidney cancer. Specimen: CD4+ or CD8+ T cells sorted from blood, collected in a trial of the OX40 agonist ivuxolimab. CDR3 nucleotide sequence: TGTGCCAGCAGTGAAGGGTACAGGGAAACGGCTCAGCCCCAGCATTTT. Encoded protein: CASSEGYRETAQPQHF.